The 26 T cell receptor beta chains in this list originate from one sample, sequenced in a study of technical replicates of blood from a few donors. Libraries were prepared by immunoSEQ multiplex PCR; TCRdb keeps only in-frame clonotypes and omits some of them. This sample has about 66,000 clones, with about nine tenths found just once. The sequenced material came from PBMCs. The receptors here all came from a human donor in good health. Some clones in this sample may be carry-over from other donors' samples.

CDR3 nucleotides: TGTGCCAGCAGTCCGCCGACGGGACAGGGGGGCTACTATGGCTACACCTTC. Protein product: CASSPPTGQGGYYGYTF. The chain combines TRBV2 with TRBJ1-2; TRBD1 agrees at 11 bases. Germline trimming cut 5 bases from V and 3 bases from J; bases unmatched to any gene: 11. This CDR3 region has 17 residues. The germline CDR1 and CDR2 sequences are SNHLY and FYNNEI.

This rearrangement joins TRBV27 to TRBJ2-1; 12 bases match TRBD2. Germline values: CDR1 MNHEY, CDR2 SMNVEV (reference sequence). After removal of 6 bases from V and 3 bases from J, the junction contained 3 bases not matched to a gene. The CDR3 covers 15 residues. The CDR3 here is CASRRTSGDYNEQFF. As DNA, the CDR3 is TGTGCCAGCAGAAGGACTAGCGGGGACTACAATGAGCAGTTCTTC.

The rearrangement uses TRBV5-4 and TRBJ2-2; 11 nucleotides match TRBD2. Germline V gives CDR1 SGHNT, CDR2 YYREEE (reference sequence). The ends lost 5 bases at V and 5 bases at J; junction bases unmatched: 5. This CDR3 spans 15 amino acids. CDR3 residues: CASRPIAGGTGELFF. CDR3 coding DNA: TGTGCCAGCAGACCTATAGCGGGGGGGACCGGGGAGCTGTTTTTT.

The rearrangement uses TRBV6-5 and TRBJ1-6, with a possible D match to TRBD1 (6 bases). CDR1 and CDR2 (germline): MNHEY, SVGAGI. The CDR3 runs to 15 residues. V was trimmed by 2 bases and J by 7 bases, leaving 12 bases between them. The chain's CDR3 is CASSYETGTNSPLHF. CDR3 sequence (DNA): TGTGCCAGCAGTTACGAAACAGGGACAAATTCACCCCTCCACTTT.

The chain recombines TRBV5-4 with TRBJ2-7, with 10 bases fitting TRBD1. Losses at the gene ends were 5 bases for V and 3 bases for J; bases not matched to a gene: 5. CDR1 is SGHNT, CDR2 YYREEE, per germline (reference sequence). The CDR3 loop spans 14 amino acids. The CDR3 sequence: CASRAGTGVYEQYF. The CDR3 DNA follows: TGTGCCAGCAGGGCCGGGACAGGGGTCTACGAGCAGTACTTC.

This sequence joins TRBV6-6 and TRBJ1-4; TRBD1 agrees at 12 bases. This CDR3 region has 16 residues. CDR1 is MNHNY and CDR2 is SVGAGI in the germline V gene (reference sequence). V dropped 6 bases and J dropped 6; count of bases not matched to a gene: 8. The CDR3: CASSPPRDRGHEKLFF. The CDR3 DNA is TGTGCCAGCAGCCCGCCGAGGGACAGGGGGCATGAAAAACTGTTTTTT.

The V call is TRBV5-8, the J call TRBJ2-7; the match to TRBD1 covers 9 bases. CDR1 is SGHTS and CDR2 is YDEGEE in the germline V gene. Losses at the gene ends were 8 bases for V and 2 bases for J; bases not matched to a gene: 5. The CDR3 is 13 residues long. CDR3 sequence (DNA): TGTGCCAGTGGTACAGGGGGCCCCTACGAGCAGTACTTC. Residues: CASGTGGPYEQYF.

This chain connects TRBV2 to TRBJ2-1; 11 bases fit TRBD2. CDR3 size: 17 residues. Germline V CDR1 and CDR2: SNHLY, FYNNEI. J gave up 8 bases and V 4 bases, and 13 bases lay outside the gene matches. CDR3 protein: CASSGLLAGAGGDEQFF. CDR3 sequence (DNA): TGTGCCAGCAGTGGGCTACTAGCGGGAGCTGGTGGAGATGAGCAGTTCTTC.

The chain joins TRBV6-5 to TRBJ1-4; possible D gene TRBD1, 6 bases. The CDR3 loop spans 14 amino acids. Trimming cost V 7 bases and J 6 bases, with 15 bases left between them. Germline values: CDR1 MNHEY, CDR2 SVGAGI. The CDR3 sequence is CASTRGGADEKLFF. Here the CDR3 DNA reads TGTGCCAGCACTCGAGGGGGGGCAGATGAAAAACTGTTTTTT.

This clone was counted a single time. The V call is TRBV7-3, the J call TRBJ2-3, with D hard to call. Germline CDR1 is SGHTA and CDR2 is FQGTGA. This CDR3 contains 13 residues. V lost 3 bases and J 3 bases, leaving 7 bases between the germline ends. The CDR3 nucleotides read TGTGCCAGCAGCTTTCAGTTGACAGATACGCAGTATTTT. Translating it yields CASSFQLTDTQYF.

The chain is built from TRBV18 and TRBJ2-5; TRBD1 aligns across 9 bases. Per germline, CDR1 KGHSH and CDR2 LQKENI. The CDR3 has 14 residues. The V and J ends lost 5 bases and 5 bases, in that order; junction bases with no gene match: 6. In DNA form, the CDR3 reads TGTGCCAGCTCATCGGACAGGGGACGGGAGACCCAGTACTTC. Residues: CASSSDRGRETQYF.

V and J are TRBV6-4 and TRBJ1-5; 7 bases are a match to TRBD1. CDR3 size: 13 residues. Germline lookup yields CDR1 MRHNA and CDR2 SNTAGT. V shed 5 bases and J 5 bases; nucleotides not matched to a gene: 3. The CDR3 is CASSSDRDQPQHF. In DNA form, the CDR3 reads TGTGCCAGCAGTAGCGACAGGGATCAGCCCCAGCATTTT.

The rearrangement joins TRBV9 to TRBJ2-3; D may be TRBD2 (7 bases). V was trimmed by 4 bases and J by 3 bases, leaving 30 bases between them. Germline V gene data show CDR1 as SGDLS and CDR2 as YYNGEE. CDR3 length: 20 residues. CDR3 loop: CASSPRAKRGAWSETDTQYF. DNA of the CDR3: TGTGCCAGCAGCCCCCGGGCTAAACGGGGGGCCTGGAGTGAGACAGATACGCAGTATTTT.

The chain combines TRBV29-1 with TRBJ2-1; 8 bases line up with TRBD1. Trimming removed 0 bases from V and 10 bases from J; junction bases left unmatched: 11. CDR3 length: 15 residues. Germline V lookup: CDR1 SQVTM, CDR2 ANQGSEA. CDR3: CSVEDNLAGGGEQFF. In DNA form, the CDR3 reads TGCAGCGTTGAAGATAATTTGGCAGGGGGCGGCGAGCAGTTCTTC.

J is TRBJ1-2 and V is TRBV6-5; no definite D call. Germline CDR1 is MNHEY and CDR2 is SVGAGI. This CDR3 is 15 amino acids long. Trimming pared 6 bases from V and 4 bases from J, leaving 18 bases between. The CDR3 nucleotides read TGTGCCAGCAGGCATACCCCGGACGGGGTCTATGGCTACACCTTC. This translates into CASRHTPDGVYGYTF.

This chain links TRBV6-5 with TRBJ2-1, with 7 bases fitting TRBD1. V gave up 0 bases and J gave up 4 bases; unmatched junction bases: 0. CDR3 length: 14 amino acids. CDR1 and CDR2 (germline): MNHEY, SVGAGI. This chain's CDR3 is CASSYSGQYNEQFF. In DNA, the CDR3 is TGTGCCAGCAGTTACTCGGGACAGTACAATGAGCAGTTCTTC.

The chain has TRBV30 and TRBJ1-2; 8 nucleotides match TRBD1. The ends lost 1 base at V and 8 bases at J; junction bases unmatched: 6. This CDR3 contains 13 residues. The germline V gene has CDR1 GTSNPN and CDR2 SVGIG (reference sequence). The CDR3 DNA reads as TGTGCCTGGAGTGGGGACAGGACGTCGGGCTACACCTTC. This sequence encodes CAWSGDRTSGYTF.

This chain uses TRBV10-3 with TRBJ1-5; D possibly corresponds to TRBD1 (5 bases). The CDR3 loop spans 13 amino acids. V gave up 6 bases and J gave up 1 base, with 7 bases separating them. From germline, CDR1 is ENHRY and CDR2 SYGVKD. CDR3: CAISRESNQPQHF. The CDR3 DNA follows: TGTGCCATCAGCAGGGAAAGCAATCAGCCCCAGCATTTT.

The chain couples TRBV27 to TRBJ2-2, with TRBD1 as a possible D gene (7 bases). The CDR3 loop spans 16 amino acids. In germline, CDR1 is MNHEY, CDR2 SMNVEV (reference sequence). V was cut by 3 bases and J by 6 bases, with 17 bases left in between. CDR3 residues: CASSLAQGGNPGELFF. In DNA form, the CDR3 reads TGTGCCAGCAGTTTGGCGCAGGGGGGTAATCCCGGGGAGCTGTTTTTT.

V gene TRBV30 combines with J gene TRBJ2-5; 7 positions match TRBD2. CDR1 is GTSNPN, CDR2 SVGIG, per germline (reference sequence). V lost 5 bases to trimming and J lost 1 base; unmatched junction nucleotides: 10. This CDR3 contains 15 residues. CDR3 region: CAWDGASGAQETQYF. CDR3 coding DNA: TGTGCCTGGGACGGGGCTAGCGGCGCCCAAGAGACCCAGTACTTC.

The chain is built from TRBV9 and TRBJ2-1, with D perhaps matching TRBD2 (6 bases). Deletions cut 2 bases from V and 6 bases from J, with 15 bases between. CDR3 length: 15 residues. Germline V CDR1 and CDR2: SGDLS, YYNGEE. The CDR3 loop is CASSVSGLRGNEQFF. The CDR3 DNA is TGTGCCAGCAGCGTTAGCGGACTGAGGGGCAATGAGCAGTTCTTC.

This chain joins TRBV11-1 and TRBJ2-1; the D gene is possibly TRBD2 (6 bases). From germline, CDR1 is SGHAT and CDR2 FQDESV (reference sequence). The CDR3 loop spans 11 amino acids. CDR3 sequence (DNA): TGTCAGGAGGGCCGCTCCAATGAGCAGTTCTTC. Translating gives CQEGRSNEQFF.

This chain uses TRBV2 with TRBJ1-3; 8 nucleotides align to TRBD1. Germline values: CDR1 SNHLY, CDR2 FYNNEI. Germline trimming cut 5 bases from V and 1 base from J; bases unmatched to any gene: 13. The CDR3 is 18 residues long. Here the CDR3 reads CASSPFARGHVSGNTIYF. CDR3 DNA sequence: TGTGCCAGCAGTCCGTTCGCCAGGGGGCATGTATCTGGAAACACCATATATTTT.

Comment on this clone: One junction end disagrees with the germline gene, perhaps due to a read error. The V call is TRBV4-2, the J call TRBJ2-1; D remains unclear. From germline, CDR1 is LGHNA and CDR2 YNFKEQ. The CDR3 loop spans 13 amino acids. CDR3 amino acids: CASSQGSGNEQFF. CDR3 bases: TGTGCCAGCAGTCAAGGGTCGGGCAATGAGCAGTTCTTC.

The rearrangement joins TRBV6-6 to TRBJ2-7; 7 nucleotides match TRBD1. V trimming: 0 bases; J trimming: 5 bases; junction bases outside the gene matches: 1. The CDR3 runs to 13 residues. Germline V lookup: CDR1 MNHNY, CDR2 SVGAGI (reference sequence). This chain's CDR3 is CASSYSTGNEQYF. CDR3 sequence (DNA): TGTGCCAGCAGTTACTCGACAGGGAACGAGCAGTACTTC.

In this sample, this clone turned up a few times. The V call is TRBV30, the J call TRBJ2-1; 9 nucleotides match TRBD1. The CDR3 is made up of 16 amino acids. Germline V gene data show CDR1 as GTSNPN and CDR2 as SVGIG (reference sequence). Trimming at V came to 0 bases and at J to 6 bases, leaving 9 bases not matched to a gene. The CDR3 DNA follows: TGTGCCTGGAGTGTACTTGGGACAGGGCTCGTCAATGAGCAGTTCTTC. Translating gives CAWSVLGTGLVNEQFF.